The source of this T cell receptor beta chain is a study of response to subunit inactivated influenza vaccine. General study points: Few new T cells, the authors suggested, are recruited by each seasonal influenza vaccination.

Trimming removed 2 bases from V and 0 bases from J, with 14 bases in between. Germline-derived CDR1 and CDR2 are KGHSH and LQKENI. This CDR3 is built from 16 residues. TCRdb recomputed calls from the RT-PCR reads with MiXCR, one row per CDR3 protein. The data hold about 180,000 distinct CDR3 sequences, with around 11% observed a single time. Regarding this clonotype: Its specificity is not known.

This sequence originates from a man between 50 and 75 years old who received an inactivated influenza vaccine. Source: CD8+ T cells sorted from PBMCs, taken less than 30 months after vaccination. This chain connects TRBV18 to TRBJ2-7, with D unresolved. CDR3 in amino acids: CASSPGERVFSYEQYF. The CDR3 DNA follows: TGTGCCAGCTCACCAGGGGAAAGGGTCTTCTCCTACGAGCAGTACTTC.